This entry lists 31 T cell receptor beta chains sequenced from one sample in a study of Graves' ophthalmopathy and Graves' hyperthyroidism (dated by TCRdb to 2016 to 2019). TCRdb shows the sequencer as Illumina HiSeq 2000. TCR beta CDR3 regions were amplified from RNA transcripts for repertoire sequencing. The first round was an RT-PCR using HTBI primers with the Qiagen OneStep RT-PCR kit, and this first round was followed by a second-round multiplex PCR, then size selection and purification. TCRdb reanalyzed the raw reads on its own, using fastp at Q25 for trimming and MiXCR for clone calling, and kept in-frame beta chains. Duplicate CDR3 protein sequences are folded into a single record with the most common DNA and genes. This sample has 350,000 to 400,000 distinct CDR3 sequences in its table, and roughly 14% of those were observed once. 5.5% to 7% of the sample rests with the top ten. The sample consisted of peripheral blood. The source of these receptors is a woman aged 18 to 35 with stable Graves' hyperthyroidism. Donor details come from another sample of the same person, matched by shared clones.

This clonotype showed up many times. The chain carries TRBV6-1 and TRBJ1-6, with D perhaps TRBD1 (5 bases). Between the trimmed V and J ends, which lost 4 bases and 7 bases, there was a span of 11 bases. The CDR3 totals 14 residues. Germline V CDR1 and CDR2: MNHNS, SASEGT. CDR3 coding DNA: TGTGCCAGCAGTGGCCGTCAGGGAAATTCACCCCTCCACTTT. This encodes CASSGRQGNSPLHF.

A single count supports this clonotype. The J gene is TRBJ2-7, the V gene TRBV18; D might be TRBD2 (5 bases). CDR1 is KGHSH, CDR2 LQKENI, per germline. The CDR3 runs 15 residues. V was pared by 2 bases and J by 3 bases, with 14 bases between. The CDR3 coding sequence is TGTGCCAGCTCACCAACGAGCGGACCCAACTACGAGCAGTACTTC. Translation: CASSPTSGPNYEQYF.

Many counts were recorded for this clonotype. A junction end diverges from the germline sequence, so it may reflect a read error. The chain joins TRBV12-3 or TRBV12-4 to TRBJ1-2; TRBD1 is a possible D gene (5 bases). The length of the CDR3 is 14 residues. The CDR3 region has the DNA TGTGCCAGCAATTTAGGGACCGCTGTGTATCGCTACACCTTC. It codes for CASNLGTAVYRYTF.

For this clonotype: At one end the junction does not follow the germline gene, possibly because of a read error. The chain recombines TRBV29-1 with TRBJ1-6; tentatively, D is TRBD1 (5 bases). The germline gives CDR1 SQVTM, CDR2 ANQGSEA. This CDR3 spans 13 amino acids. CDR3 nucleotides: TGCAGCGTTGCACCGGGGGTGGGTTCACACCTCCACTTT. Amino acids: CSVAPGVGSHLHF.

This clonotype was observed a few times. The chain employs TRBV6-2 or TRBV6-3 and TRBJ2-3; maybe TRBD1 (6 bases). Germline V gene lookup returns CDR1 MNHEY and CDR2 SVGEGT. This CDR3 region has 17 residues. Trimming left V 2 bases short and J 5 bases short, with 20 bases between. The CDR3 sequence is CASSYLTSTGPRDTQYF. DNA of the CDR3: TGTGCCAGCAGTTACCTAACCTCGACAGGCCCCCGAGATACGCAGTATTTT.

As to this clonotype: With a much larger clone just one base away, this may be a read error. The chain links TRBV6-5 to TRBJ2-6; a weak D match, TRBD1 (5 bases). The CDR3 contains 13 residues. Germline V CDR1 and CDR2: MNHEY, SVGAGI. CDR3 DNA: TGTGCCAGCAGTTTGCCTGGGGCCAACGTCCTGGCTTTC. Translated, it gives CASSLPGANVLAF.

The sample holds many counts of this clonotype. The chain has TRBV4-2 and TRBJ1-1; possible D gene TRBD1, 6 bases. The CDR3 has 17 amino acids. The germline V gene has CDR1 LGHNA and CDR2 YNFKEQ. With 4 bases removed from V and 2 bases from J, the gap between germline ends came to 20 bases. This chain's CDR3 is CASSRPRVRTDNTEAFF. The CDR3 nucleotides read TGTGCCAGCAGCCGACCCAGGGTGAGGACAGACAACACTGAAGCTTTCTTT.

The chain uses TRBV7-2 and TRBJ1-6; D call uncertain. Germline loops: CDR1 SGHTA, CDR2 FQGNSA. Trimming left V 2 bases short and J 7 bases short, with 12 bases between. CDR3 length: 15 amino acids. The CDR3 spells CASSLNTLWNSPLHF. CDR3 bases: TGTGCCAGCAGCTTAAATACATTGTGGAATTCACCCCTCCACTTT.

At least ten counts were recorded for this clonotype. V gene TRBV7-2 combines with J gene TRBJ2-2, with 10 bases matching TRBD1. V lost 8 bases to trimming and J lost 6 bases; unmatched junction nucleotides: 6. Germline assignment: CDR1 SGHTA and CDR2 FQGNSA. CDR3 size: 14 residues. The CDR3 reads CASGRDRGPGELFF. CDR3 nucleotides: TGTGCCAGCGGACGGGACAGGGGACCCGGGGAGCTGTTTTTT.

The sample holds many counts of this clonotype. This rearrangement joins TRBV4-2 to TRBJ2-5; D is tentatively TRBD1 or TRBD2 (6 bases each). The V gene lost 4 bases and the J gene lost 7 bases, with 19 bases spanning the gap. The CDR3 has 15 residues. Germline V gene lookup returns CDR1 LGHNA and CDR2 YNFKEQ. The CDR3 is CASSPRRGVGVTQYF. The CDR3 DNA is TGTGCCAGCAGCCCTCGGAGGGGGGTGGGAGTGACCCAGTACTTC.

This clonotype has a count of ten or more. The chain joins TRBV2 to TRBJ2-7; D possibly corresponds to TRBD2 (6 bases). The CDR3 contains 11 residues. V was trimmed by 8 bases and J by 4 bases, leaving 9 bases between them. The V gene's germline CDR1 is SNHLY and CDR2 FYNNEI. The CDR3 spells CASGAGYEQYF. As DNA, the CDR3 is TGTGCCAGCGGAGCGGGTTACGAGCAGTACTTC.

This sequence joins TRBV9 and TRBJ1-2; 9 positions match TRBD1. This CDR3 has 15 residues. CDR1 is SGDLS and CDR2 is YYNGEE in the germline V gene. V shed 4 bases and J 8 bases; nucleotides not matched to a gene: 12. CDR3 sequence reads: CASSPQTGGLEGYTF. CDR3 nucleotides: TGTGCCAGCAGCCCCCAGACAGGGGGATTGGAGGGCTACACCTTC.

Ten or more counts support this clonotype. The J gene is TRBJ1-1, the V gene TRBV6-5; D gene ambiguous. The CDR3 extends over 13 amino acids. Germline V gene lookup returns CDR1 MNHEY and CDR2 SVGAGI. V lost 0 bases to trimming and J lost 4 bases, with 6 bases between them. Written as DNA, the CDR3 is TGTGCCAGCAGTTACTCGAAGGGCACTGAAGCTTTCTTT. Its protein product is CASSYSKGTEAFF.

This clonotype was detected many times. The CDR3 protein is CASSLSGPLHEQYF. CDR3 coding DNA: TGTGCCAGCAGTTTATCGGGCCCCCTTCACGAGCAGTACTTC. The chain couples TRBV27 to TRBJ2-7; D is unresolved. The V end was cut by 0 bases, the J end by 5 bases, with 11 bases between. The CDR3 spans 14 residues. Per germline, CDR1 MNHEY and CDR2 SMNVEV (reference sequence).

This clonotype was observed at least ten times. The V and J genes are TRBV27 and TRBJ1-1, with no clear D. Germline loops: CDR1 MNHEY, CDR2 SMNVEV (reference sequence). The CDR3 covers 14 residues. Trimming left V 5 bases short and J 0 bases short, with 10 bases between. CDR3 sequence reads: CASSPTTLNTEAFF. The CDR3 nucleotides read TGTGCCAGCAGTCCTACCACTTTGAACACTGAAGCTTTCTTT.

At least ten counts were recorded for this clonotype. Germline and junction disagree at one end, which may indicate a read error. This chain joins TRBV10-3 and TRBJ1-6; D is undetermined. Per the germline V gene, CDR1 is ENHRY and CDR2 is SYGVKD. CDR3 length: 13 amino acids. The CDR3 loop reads CAISESNLSPLGF. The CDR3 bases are TGTGCCATCAGTGAGTCGAACTTAAGTCCCCTGGGCTTT.

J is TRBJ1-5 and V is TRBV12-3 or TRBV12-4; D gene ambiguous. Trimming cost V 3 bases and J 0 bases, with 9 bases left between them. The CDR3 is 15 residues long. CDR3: CASSFDGYSNQPQHF. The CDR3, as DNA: TGTGCCAGCAGTTTCGACGGGTATAGCAATCAGCCCCAGCATTTT.

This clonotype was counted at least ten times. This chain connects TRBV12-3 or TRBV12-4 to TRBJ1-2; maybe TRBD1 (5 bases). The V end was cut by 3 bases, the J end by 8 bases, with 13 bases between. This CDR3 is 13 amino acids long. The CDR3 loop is CASSLTEARGYTF. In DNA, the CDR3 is TGTGCCAGCAGTTTGACAGAAGCCCGGGGCTACACCTTC.

This chain's CDR3 is CSAQGAGYGYTF. CDR3 DNA sequence: TGCAGTGCCCAGGGGGCGGGGTATGGCTACACCTTC. The V and J genes are TRBV20-1 and TRBJ1-2; 8 positions agree with TRBD1. The CDR3 length is 12 residues. V trimming: 6 bases; J trimming: 5 bases; junction bases outside the gene matches: 5. Germline V gene lookup returns CDR1 DFQATT and CDR2 SNEGSKA (reference sequence).

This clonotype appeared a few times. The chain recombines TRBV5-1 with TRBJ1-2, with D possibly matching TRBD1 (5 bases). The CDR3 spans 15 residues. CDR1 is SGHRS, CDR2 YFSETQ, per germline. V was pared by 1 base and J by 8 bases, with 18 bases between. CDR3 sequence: CASSLTMGRGYGYTF. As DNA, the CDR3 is TGCGCCAGCAGCTTGACTATGGGGCGCGGTTACGGCTACACCTTC. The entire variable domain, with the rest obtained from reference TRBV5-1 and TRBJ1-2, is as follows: KAGVTQTPRYLIKTRGQQVTLSCSPISGHRSVSWYQQTPGQGLQFLFEYFSETQRNKGNFPGRFSGRQFSNSRSEMNVSTLELGDSALYLCASSLTMGRGYGYTFGSGTRLTVV.

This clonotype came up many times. This CDR3 reads CSAREGSNQPQHF. CDR3 DNA sequence: TGCAGTGCTAGGGAGGGCTCTAATCAGCCCCAGCATTTT. This chain connects TRBV20-1 to TRBJ1-5; D is uncertain. CDR3 length: 13 amino acids. Trimming shortened V by 3 bases and J by 4 bases, and 10 bases separated the two germline ends. CDR1 DFQATT and CDR2 SNEGSKA come from the germline V gene (reference sequence).

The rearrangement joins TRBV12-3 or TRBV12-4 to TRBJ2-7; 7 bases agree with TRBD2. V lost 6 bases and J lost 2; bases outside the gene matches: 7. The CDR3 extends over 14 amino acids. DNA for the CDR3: TGTGCCAGCAGCCCCGGGGCGGGGGCCTACGAGCAGTACTTC. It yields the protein CASSPGAGAYEQYF.

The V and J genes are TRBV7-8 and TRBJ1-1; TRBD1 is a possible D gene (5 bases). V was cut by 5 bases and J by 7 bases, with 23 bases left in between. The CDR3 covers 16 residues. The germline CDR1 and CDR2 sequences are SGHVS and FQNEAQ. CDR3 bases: TGTGCCAGCAGCCCACGTGGGGGTAAAACTAACTATGAAGCTTTCTTT. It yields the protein CASSPRGGKTNYEAFF.

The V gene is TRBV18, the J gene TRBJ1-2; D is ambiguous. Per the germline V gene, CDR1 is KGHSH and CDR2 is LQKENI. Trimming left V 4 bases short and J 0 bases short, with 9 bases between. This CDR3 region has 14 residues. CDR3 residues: CASSQDGANYGYTF. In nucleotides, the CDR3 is TGTGCCAGCTCACAGGACGGTGCTAACTATGGCTACACCTTC.

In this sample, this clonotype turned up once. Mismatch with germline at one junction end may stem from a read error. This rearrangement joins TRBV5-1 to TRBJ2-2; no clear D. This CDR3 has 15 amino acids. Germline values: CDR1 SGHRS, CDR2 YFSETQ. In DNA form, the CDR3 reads TGCGCCAGCATCTTGGCCTTTGTCAGCACCGGGGAGCTGTTTTTT. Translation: CASILAFVSTGELFF.

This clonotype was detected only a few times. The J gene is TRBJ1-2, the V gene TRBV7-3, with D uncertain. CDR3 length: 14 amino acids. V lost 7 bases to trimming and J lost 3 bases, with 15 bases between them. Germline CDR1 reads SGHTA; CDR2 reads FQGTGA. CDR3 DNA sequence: TGTGCCAGCACCGCGTCCGGGGATTACTATGGCTACACCTTC. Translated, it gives CASTASGDYYGYTF.

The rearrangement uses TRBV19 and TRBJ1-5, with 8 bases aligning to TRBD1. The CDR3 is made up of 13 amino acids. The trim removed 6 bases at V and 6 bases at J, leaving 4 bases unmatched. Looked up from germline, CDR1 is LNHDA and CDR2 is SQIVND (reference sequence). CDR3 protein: CASRPGGGQPQHF. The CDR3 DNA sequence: TGTGCCAGTAGGCCAGGGGGCGGTCAGCCCCAGCATTTT.

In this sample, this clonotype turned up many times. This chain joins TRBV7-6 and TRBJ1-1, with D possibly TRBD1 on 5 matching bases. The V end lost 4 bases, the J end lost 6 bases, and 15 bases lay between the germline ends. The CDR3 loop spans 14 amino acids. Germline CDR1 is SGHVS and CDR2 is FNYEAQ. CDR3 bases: TGTGCCAGCAGCTCACAGAGGGGAGGACCTGAAGCTTTCTTT. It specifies CASSSQRGGPEAFF. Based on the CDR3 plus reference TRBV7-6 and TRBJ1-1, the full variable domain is GAGVSQSPRYKVTKRGQDVALRCDPISGHVSLYWYRQALGQGPEFLTYFNYEAQQDKSGLPNDRFSAERPEGSISTLTIQRTEQRDSAMYRCASSSQRGGPEAFFGQGTRLTVV.

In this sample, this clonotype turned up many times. CDR3 coding DNA: TGTGCCAGCAGTTCTGGAGGACAGGGTGGGACCCAGTACTTC. Translated: CASSSGGQGGTQYF. V usage is TRBV28 and J usage is TRBJ2-5; 8 bases are a match to TRBD1. Trimming took 4 bases from V and 7 from J; bases not matched to a gene: 8. CDR1 is MDHEN, CDR2 SYDVKM, per germline. This CDR3 comprises 14 residues.

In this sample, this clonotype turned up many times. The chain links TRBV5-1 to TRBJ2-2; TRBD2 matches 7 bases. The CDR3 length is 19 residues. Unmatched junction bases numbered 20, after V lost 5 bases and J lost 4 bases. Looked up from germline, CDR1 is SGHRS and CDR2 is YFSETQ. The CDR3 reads CASRGGISGPPSPTGELFF. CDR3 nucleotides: TGCGCCAGCAGAGGAGGTATTAGCGGGCCGCCCTCCCCCACCGGGGAGCTGTTTTTT.

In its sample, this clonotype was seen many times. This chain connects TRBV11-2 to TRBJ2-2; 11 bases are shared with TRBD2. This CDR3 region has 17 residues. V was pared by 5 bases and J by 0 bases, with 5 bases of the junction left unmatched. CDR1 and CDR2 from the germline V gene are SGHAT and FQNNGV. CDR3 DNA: TGTGCCAGCAGCCCTCCGGGACTAGCGGCGAACACCGGGGAGCTGTTTTTT. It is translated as CASSPPGLAANTGELFF.